A selection of T cell receptor beta chains follows, all from one sample in a study of shared clonotypes between healthy human individuals. Sequencing used immunoSEQ multiplex PCR; TCRdb keeps in-frame clones, though not all of them. The table shows roughly 550,000 clones, with over 95% occurring only once. The sequenced sample consisted of naive CD8+ T cells sorted from blood. Receptor source: a woman aged 25 to 39 in good health. CDR3s leave out the opening cysteine and the closing phenylalanine or tryptophan. Fields, in order: J gene, V gene, CDR3 length, clone size, CDR3 protein. The size of a clone is reported for some rows only, either as once, few or many, or as a class for expanded clones.

>TRBJ2-1|TRBV19|11|-
ASSLGRGNEQF
>TRBJ2-7|TRBV16|13|-
ASSQTGERTYEQY
>TRBJ1-1|TRBV5-4|12|-
ASSLSRVRTEAF
>TRBJ2-2|TRBV4-1|14|-
ASSPGVGLEAGELF
>TRBJ2-7|TRBV6-6|11|-
ASSYSDTYEQY
>TRBJ2-7|TRBV7-9|13|-
ASSPASTGLYEQY
>TRBJ1-5|TRBV2|12|-
ATGTSSSNQPQH
>TRBJ2-1|TRBV2|11|-
ASSEDRGGEQF
>TRBJ1-1|TRBV5-1|15|-
ASSLKVGGGADTEAF
>TRBJ2-2|TRBV28|16|-
ASSLRFRLAGSGGELF
>TRBJ2-7|TRBV2|10|-
ASRGVSYEQY
>TRBJ2-7|TRBV6-1|11|-
ASNWGISYEQY
>TRBJ2-1|TRBV5-4|10|-
ASSRDLNEQF
>TRBJ2-1|TRBV27|14|once
ASSSWSGVTYNEQF
>TRBJ2-7|TRBV9|12|-
ASSIGTVGYEQY
>TRBJ1-6|TRBV28|14|-
ASRTGQGSYNSPLH
>TRBJ2-2|TRBV5-6|11|-
ASSITATGELF
>TRBJ2-1|TRBV21-1|14|once
ASSKGAREPYNEQF
>TRBJ2-2|TRBV27|11|-
ASRFMNTGELF
>TRBJ2-5|TRBV13|12|-
ASSVRLAEETQY
>TRBJ1-1|TRBV11-1|15|-
ASSWDQARAVRTEAF
>TRBJ1-2|TRBV19|13|-
ASSKWETNLYGYA
>TRBJ2-3|TRBV5-4|12|-
ASSWDRGQDTQY
>TRBJ2-4|TRBV28|10|-
ASSGDRNIQY
>TRBJ1-1|TRBV19|11|-
ASSMGASTEAF
>TRBJ2-1|TRBV27|11|-
ASSFGQFHEQF
>TRBJ2-2|TRBV13|13|once
ASSSPSGGAGELF
>TRBJ2-1|TRBV7-9|12|-
ASSSGGAYNEQF
>TRBJ1-5|TRBV28|12|-
ASSLRVGNQPQH
>TRBJ2-1|TRBV27|13|once
ASSLGQKGYNEQF
>TRBJ2-7|TRBV27|14|-
ASSLGGGSGTYEQY
>TRBJ2-2|TRBV7-3|15|-
ASSLTPLGQDTGELF
>TRBJ2-1|TRBV15|11|-
ATSREVYNEQF
>-|TRBV7-9|11|-
ASSLGRNDEQY
>TRBJ2-7|TRBV9|14|-
ASSEGPDRATYEQY
>TRBJ1-2|TRBV6-5|10|-
ASSGAGDGYT
>TRBJ2-7|TRBV7-8|14|-
ASSARGTSGNYEQY
>TRBJ2-7|TRBV28|13|-
ASSLRLAGDYEQY
>TRBJ1-2|TRBV28|16|-
ASSLTVQGGLANYGYT
>TRBJ2-7|TRBV28|14|-
ASSFPRDRGIYEQY
>TRBJ1-2|TRBV27|11|-
ASSLTQGYGYT
>TRBJ1-2|TRBV29-1|12|-
SVEDSWSSNGYT
>TRBJ2-7|TRBV6-4|13|-
ASSVLAGGSYEQY
>TRBJ1-2|TRBV6-5|13|once
ASSYSIHEGYGYT
>TRBJ2-3|TRBV4-2|12|-
ASSQTSGADTQY
>TRBJ1-3|TRBV27|13|-
ASSLYMSSGNTIY
>TRBJ2-7|TRBV30|13|once
AWSVAGTGGYEQY
>TRBJ1-2|TRBV27|14|-
ASRWTGGVRGDGYT
>TRBJ1-1|TRBV9|14|-
ASSALGGGRDTEAF
>TRBJ1-1|TRBV4-1|18|-
ASSQGNPWDRGHMNTEAF
>TRBJ2-5|TRBV6-6|13|-
ASSKTGGRQETQY
>TRBJ2-5|TRBV19|13|-
ASSSSLAGVETQY
>TRBJ2-3|TRBV28|13|-
ASSLTQLRTDTQY
>TRBJ1-3|TRBV30|11|-
AWDRGTGNTIY
>TRBJ2-3|TRBV13|12|-
ASSLEGSTDTQY
>TRBJ2-3|TRBV4-1|15|-
ASSQGPLAGGTDTQY